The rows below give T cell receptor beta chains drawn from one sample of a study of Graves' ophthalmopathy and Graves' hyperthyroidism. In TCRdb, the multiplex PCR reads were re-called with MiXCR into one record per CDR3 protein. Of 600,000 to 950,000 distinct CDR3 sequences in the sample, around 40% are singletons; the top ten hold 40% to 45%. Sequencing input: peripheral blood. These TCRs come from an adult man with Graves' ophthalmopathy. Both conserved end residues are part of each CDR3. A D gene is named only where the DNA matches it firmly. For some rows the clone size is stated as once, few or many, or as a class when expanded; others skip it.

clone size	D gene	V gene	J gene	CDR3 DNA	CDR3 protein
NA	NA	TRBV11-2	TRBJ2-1	TGTGCCAGCAGCTTAGAGTCACTAAACAGGGATACTGAGCAGTTCTTC	CASSLESLNRDTEQFF
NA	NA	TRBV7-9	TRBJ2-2	TGTGCCAGCAGCTTGAGCAGGAGCAACACCGGGGAGCTGTTTTTT	CASSLSRSNTGELFF
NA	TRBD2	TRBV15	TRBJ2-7	TGTGCCACCGGCAGGGAGTTAGCGGGAGGCTCCTACGAGCAGTACTTC	CATGRELAGGSYEQYF
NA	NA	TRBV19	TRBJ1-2	TGTGCCAGTGCGGGACATTCAAACTATGGCTACACCTTC	CASAGHSNYGYTF
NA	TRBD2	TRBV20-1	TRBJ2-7	TGCAGTGCTGACCGCGGGGGGACCTTCTACGAGCAGTACTTC	CSADRGGTFYEQYF
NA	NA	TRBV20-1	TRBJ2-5	TGCAGTGCTAGTGATGGACCGCGCAGGTACCAAGAGACCCAGTACTTC	CSASDGPRRYQETQYF
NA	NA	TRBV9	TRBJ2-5	TGTGCCAGCAGCGTTGGCGGGGGCAAAGGTGCCCAAGAGACCCAGTACTTC	CASSVGGGKGAQETQYF
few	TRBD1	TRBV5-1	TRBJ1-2	TGCGCCAGCAGCTTGGACTCGGACAGGGAGTATGGCTACACCTTC	CASSLDSDREYGYTF
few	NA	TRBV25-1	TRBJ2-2	TGTGCCAGCAGTTTATTACAGGCAGGGCACGGGGAGCTGTTTTTT	CASSLLQAGHGELFF
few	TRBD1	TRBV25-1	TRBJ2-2	TGTGCCAGCAGGGGACAGGGAACCACCGGGGAGCTGTTTTTT	CASRGQGTTGELFF
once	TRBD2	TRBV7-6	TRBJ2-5	TGTGCCAGCAGCCCCGGTTTACTAGCGGGGGCCGGGGAGACCCAGTACTTC	CASSPGLLAGAGETQYF
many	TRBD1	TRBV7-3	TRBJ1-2	TGTGCCAGCAGCTTCAGCGACAGGGGGGACTATGGCTACACCTTC	CASSFSDRGDYGYTF
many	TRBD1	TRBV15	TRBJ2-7	TGTGCCACCAGCGGCGGGACAGGGTCGTACAACGAGCAGTACTTC	CATSGGTGSYNEQYF
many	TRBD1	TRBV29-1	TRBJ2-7	TGCAGCGTTGAAGAGGTTGGGACAGGGGACGAGCAGTACTTC	CSVEEVGTGDEQYF
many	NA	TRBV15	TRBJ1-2	TGTGCCACCAGCAGGGGGGGGGCCAGCGACTATGGCTACACCTTC	CATSRGGASDYGYTF
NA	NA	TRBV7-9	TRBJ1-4	TGTGCCAGCAGCCCACGGGGAGCGACCGAAAAACTGTTTTTT	CASSPRGATEKLFF
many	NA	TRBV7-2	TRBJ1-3	TGTGCCAGCAGATTAGGAAACACCATATATTTT	CASRLGNTIYF
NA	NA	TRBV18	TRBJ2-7	TGTGCCAGCTCACTGGGACAGCTAGCGGAGCAGTACTTC	CASSLGQLAEQYF
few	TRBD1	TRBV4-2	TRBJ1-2	TGTGCCAGCAGCCGCAGCGACAGGGATCTGTATGGCTACACCTTC	CASSRSDRDLYGYTF
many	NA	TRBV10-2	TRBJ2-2	TGCGCCAGCAGCTTCGGCAGGGAGCTGTTTTTT	CASSFGRELFF
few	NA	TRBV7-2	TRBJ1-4	TGTGCCAGCAGCTTAGAAGGTGTGCTTGGTGCAACTAATGAAAAACTGTTTTTT	CASSLEGVLGATNEKLFF
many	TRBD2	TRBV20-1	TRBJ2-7	TGCAGTGCTAGACATACCGGCCTAGCGGGAGGGCCGGGAGAGCAGTACTTC	CSARHTGLAGGPGEQYF
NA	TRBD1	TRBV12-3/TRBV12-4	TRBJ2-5	TGTGCCAGCAGAGCCTCCGGGACAGGGGCCGAGACCCAGTACTTC	CASRASGTGAETQYF
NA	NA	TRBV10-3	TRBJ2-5	TGTGCCATCAGTGAGTCGGGCGGGTGCCGTGAGGAGACCCAGTACTTC	CAISESGGCREETQYF
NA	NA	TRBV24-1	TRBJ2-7	TGTGCCACCAGATTGAGGGTCGAGCAGTACTTC	CATRLRVEQYF
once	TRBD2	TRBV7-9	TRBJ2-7	TGTGCCAGCAGCACTCTCACCGGGAGGGCCATATACGAGCAGTACTTC	CASSTLTGRAIYEQYF
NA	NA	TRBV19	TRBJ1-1	TGTGCCAGTAGTGGACGGGGGGTCACTGAAGCTTTCTTT	CASSGRGVTEAFF
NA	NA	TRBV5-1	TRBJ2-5	TGCGCCAGCAGCTTGGGTCAGGGAGCAGAGACCCAGTACTTC	CASSLGQGAETQYF
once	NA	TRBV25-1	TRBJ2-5	TGTGCCAGCAGTATCGGGGTTTCGAAGACCCTTTTC	CASSIGVSKTLF
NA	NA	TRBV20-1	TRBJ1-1	TGCAGTGCTCGGAATACGCGACAAGCGAACACTGAAGCTTTCTTT	CSARNTRQANTEAFF
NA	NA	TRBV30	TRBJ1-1	TGTGCCTGGAGTGTTCAAGTACGGGCTTTCTTT	CAWSVQVRAFF
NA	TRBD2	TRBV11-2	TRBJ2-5	TGTGCCAGCAGCCTAAGACTAGCGGGATGGGAAGAGACCCAGTACTTC	CASSLRLAGWEETQYF
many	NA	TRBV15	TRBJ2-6	TGTGCCACCAGCAGAGGCAGGGAGTCTGGGGCCAACGTCCTGACTTTC	CATSRGRESGANVLTF
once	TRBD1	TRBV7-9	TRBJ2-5	TGTGCCAGCAGCCAACTCGCCGGGACAGGGCGGCAAGAGACCCAGTACTTC	CASSQLAGTGRQETQYF
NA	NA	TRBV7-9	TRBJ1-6	TGTGCCAGCAGCCAAGGACGGAACCAGTTGAATTCACCCCTCCACTTT	CASSQGRNQLNSPLHF
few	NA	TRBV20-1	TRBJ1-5	TGCAGTGCCCTGGGACCAAACAATCAGCCCCAGCATTTT	CSALGPNNQPQHF
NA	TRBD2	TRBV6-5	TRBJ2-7	TGTGCCAGCAAAGGCGGGGGGAGCGCCTACGAGCAGTACTTC	CASKGGGSAYEQYF
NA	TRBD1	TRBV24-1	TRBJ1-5	TGTGCCACCAGTGACCCAGGGACAGGGACTTATAGCAATCAGCCCCAGCATTTT	CATSDPGTGTYSNQPQHF
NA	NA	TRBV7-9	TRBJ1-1	TGTGCCAGCAGCTTAGCAGTAACGGGGGTATCTGAGGCTTTCTTT	CASSLAVTGVSEAFF
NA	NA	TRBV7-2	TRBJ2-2	TGTGCCAGCAGCTTACAGGTCCCCGGGGAGCTGTTTTTT	CASSLQVPGELFF
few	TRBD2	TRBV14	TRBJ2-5	TGTGCCAGCGTTCCAAGCGGGGGGTACCAAGAGACCCAGTACTTC	CASVPSGGYQETQYF
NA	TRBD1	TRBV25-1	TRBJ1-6	TGTGCCAGCAGTGAGAGTTGGGCAGGGGGTAGATCACCCCTCCACTTT	CASSESWAGGRSPLHF
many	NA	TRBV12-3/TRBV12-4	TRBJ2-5	TGTGCCAGCAGTTTCGACAGGCAAGCCCAAGAGACCCAGTACTTC	CASSFDRQAQETQYF
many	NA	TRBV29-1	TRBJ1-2	TGCAGCGTTGGGCTAGACTATGGCTACACCTTC	CSVGLDYGYTF
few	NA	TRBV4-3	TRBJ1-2	TGCGCCAGCAGCCAAGATAACGGCTATGGCTACACCTTC	CASSQDNGYGYTF
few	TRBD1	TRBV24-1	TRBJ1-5	TGTGCCAGCAGTCCACGGCAACTAGGGGGCGCGAGCAATCAGCCCCAGCATTTT	CASSPRQLGGASNQPQHF
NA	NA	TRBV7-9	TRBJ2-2	TGTGCCAGCAGCCCAGTCAACACAGCGCGGGGCGGGGAGCTGTTTTTT	CASSPVNTARGGELFF
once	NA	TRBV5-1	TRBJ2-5	TGCGCCAGCAGCTACCGAACGACAGGCGCCCAAGAGACCCAGTACTTC	CASSYRTTGAQETQYF
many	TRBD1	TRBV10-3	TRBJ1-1	TGTGCCATCAGACAACAGGGGATCACTGAAGCTTTCTTT	CAIRQQGITEAFF
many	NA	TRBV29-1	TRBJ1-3	TGCAGCGTTGTTGGCTCTGGAAACACCATATATTTT	CSVVGSGNTIYF